This entry concerns a single T cell receptor beta chain. What it binds is unknown. V gave up 10 bases and J gave up 3 bases; unmatched junction bases: 12. Germline V lookup: CDR1 MDHEN, CDR2 SYDVKM. The CDR3 runs to 14 residues. The record originates from a study of neurological immune-mediated disorders. Whole-study findings and limits: Patients with HTLV-1-associated myelopathy showed the most TCR clonal expansion. Those with multiple sclerosis showed the least, falling below healthy controls.

The team produced cDNA through 5'RACE using 10-nucleotide random UMIs. From the 5' RACE reads, TCRdb called clonotypes with MiXCR, one entry per CDR3 protein. The data show approximately 82,000 distinct CDR3 sequences, roughly an eighth seen once. Described time point: longitudinal time-point 2. The unsorted libraries were prepared from 2 million PBMCs (stored at -80 C). This clonotype was obtained from a female donor with HTLV-1-associated myelopathy (HAM/TSP). Sequencing was carried out using PBMCs. The genes are TRBV28 and TRBJ2-7; 7 bases agree with TRBD1. CDR3: CANSHRQGYYEQYF. The CDR3 DNA is TGTGCCAACAGCCACAGACAGGGATACTACGAGCAGTACTTC.